This T cell receptor beta chain was observed in a study of blood T cell repertoires in COVID-19 (dated by TCRdb to 2018 to 2021). Concerning the study at large: Samples from collaborators originated in the United States, Italy and Spain and spanned both the acute and convalescent phases of COVID-19. The prospective study material was composed of cDNA or gDNA derived from T cells, B-cell-depleted T cells, or PBMCs. The dataset comprised deeply sampled blood TCRbeta repertoires from subjects exposed to, actively infected with, or recovered from COVID-19. A freely available public database, intended as a resource for researchers studying the immune response to SARS-CoV-2, is where the repertoires were released. The samples were drawn from the first 160 participants of the ongoing ImmuneRACE study and from 950 to 1,500 subjects provided by 6 global collaborators. The sample metadata nearly always contained a de-identified subject ID, COVID-19 status, age in years and sex. Where available, HLA class I and class II types were taken from metadata supplied by the sample provider and were not determined by assay-based typing. General study outcomes and caveats: How much clinical and demographic metadata was included differed by source and by participant, and the metadata was provided uncurated.

The germline V gene (reference sequence) gives CDR1 as SGHNT and CDR2 as YYREEE. Including cysteine and phenylalanine, the CDR3 has 16 amino acids. Only the CDR3 DNA stays, 48 bases, in frame from base 1. The V and J ends are trimmed by 4 bases and 4 bases, leaving 18 bases between them. TCRbeta CDR3 regions were amplified from genomic DNA using the immunoSEQ Assay, a bias-controlled multiplex PCR. In the source study's methods: Nucleated cell counts per sample were estimated from amplification of reference gene primers within the assay. To quantify the absolute abundance of each unique TCRbeta CDR3 rearrangement, sequence reads were collapsed and filtered. For each sample, productive Simpson clonality was calculated as the square root of Simpson's diversity index over productive rearrangements. Held by TCRdb, this immuneACCESS table contains in-frame sequences only and omits some clones. Under half of the omission traces to an unresolved V gene where checked; the cause of the rest is unknown. V and J calls plus clone size are reproduced from that table; the DNA served to infer D and trimming. This sample is represented by around 26,000 clones; approximately 77% of them were singletons. The ten top clones hold under 35% of the sample.

To note about this clone: The clone's antigen remains unknown. Qualities for individual bases were not recorded, and no much larger clone is one base off.

Each collaborating institution followed its own protocols to collect whole blood in K2EDTA tubes. For TCRbeta analysis, collaborators shipped samples as frozen whole blood, isolated PBMCs, or DNA extracted from either of those sample types. Sequenced material: peripheral blood. The receptor was isolated from a human donor in a cohort sampled during active COVID-19. The sequence joins TRBV5-4 to TRBJ1-5; matching of 6 bases hints at TRBD1 as the D gene. Here the CDR3 is given as CASSEGHPSGNQPQHF. In nucleotide form, the sequence is TGTGCCAGCAGCGAGGGACATCCATCGGGGAATCAGCCCCAGCATTTT.